This T cell receptor (beta chain) was profiled in a study of T-cell memory formation after mild COVID-19. General study findings and limits: Clones that contracted from day 15 to 85 were balanced CD4/CD8, while later expanders leaned CD4+.

Worth noting for this clonotype: No antigen is known for it.

The V end lost 0 bases, the J end lost 5 bases, and 13 bases lay between the germline ends. The germline CDR1 and CDR2 sequences are LNHNV and YYDKDF (reference sequence). The CDR3 has 15 amino acids. Researchers used 5'RACE with constant-segment primers to make TCR alpha and TCR beta cDNA libraries that carry sample barcodes and UMIs. TCRdb called the 5' RACE reads again in MiXCR, with one record for every CDR3 protein. Here the sample spans around 310,000 distinct CDR3 sequences, about 16% being singletons. This sequence was found in a man aged 18-30 years who had mild COVID-19 (a few samples of this study predate the infection). Cell type and time point are not known. The rearrangement uses TRBV15 and TRBJ2-5; a weak D match, TRBD2 (6 bases). The source material was PBMCs or a T cell subset sorted from them (not recorded which). As DNA, the CDR3 is TGTGCCACCAGCAGAGATGGAGGGGCCGGGGAGACCCAGTACTTC. It encodes CATSRDGGAGETQYF.